The rows below give T cell receptor beta chains drawn from one sample of a study of shared clonotypes between healthy human individuals. Profiling relied on immunoSEQ multiplex PCR, and the TCRdb table lists in-frame clones only, not all of them. Of approximately 2,000,000 clones in the sample, around 93% were seen once. Sequenced: naive CD4+ T cells from PBMCs. The receptors derive from a man aged 18 to 35 in good health. Some clones in this sample may be carry-over from other donors' samples. Both conserved end residues are part of each CDR3. The D gene is left open where the match is weak. Size tells how often a clone was seen (once, few, many) or the class of an expanded clone, and some rows leave it out.

- | TRBJ1-3 | TRBD1 | TRBV28 | CASVVKTGPGNTIYF | TGTGCCAGCGTGGTGAAGACAGGGCCTGGAAACACCATATATTTT
- | TRBJ1-5 | - | TRBV15 | CATKANDQPQHF | TGTGCCACCAAAGCCAATGATCAGCCCCAGCATTTT
- | TRBJ2-3 | - | TRBV11-2 | CASSSVGGPGDTQYF | TGTGCCAGCAGCTCCGTCGGGGGGCCGGGAGATACGCAGTATTTT
- | TRBJ1-2 | - | TRBV27 | CASTLKGGYTF | TGTGCCAGCACCTTGAAGGGAGGCTACACCTTC
- | TRBJ1-5 | - | TRBV30 | CAWSVRGASNQPQHF | TGTGCCTGGAGTGTTCGGGGAGCTAGCAATCAGCCCCAGCATTTT
- | TRBJ2-7 | TRBD2 | TRBV2 | CASMREGTGEQYF | TGTGCCAGTATGCGGGAGGGTACGGGCGAGCAGTACTTC
- | TRBJ2-2 | TRBD2 | TRBV2 | CASSSPPGRVDGELFF | TGTGCCAGCAGTTCCCCGCCAGGGAGGGTCGACGGGGAGCTGTTTTTT
- | TRBJ2-6 | - | TRBV29-1 | CSVEERDHFSGANVLTF | TGCAGCGTTGAAGAGAGGGACCACTTCTCTGGGGCCAACGTCCTGACTTTC
- | TRBJ2-7 | TRBD2 | TRBV10-3 | CAISESLSGSYEQYF | TGTGCCATCAGTGAGTCTCTTAGCGGGTCCTACGAGCAGTACTTC
few | TRBJ1-5 | - | TRBV5-1 | CASSQQGGGNQPQHF | TGCGCCAGCAGCCAACAGGGTGGTGGCAATCAGCCCCAGCATTTT
- | TRBJ2-5 | TRBD1 | TRBV2 | CASSVQGARETQYF | TGTGCCAGCAGTGTACAGGGGGCGCGGGAGACCCAGTACTTC
once | TRBJ1-1 | TRBD1 | TRBV10-2 | CASSATGGRTEAFF | TGCGCCAGCAGCGCGACAGGGGGGCGCACTGAAGCTTTCTTT
- | TRBJ2-7 | TRBD1 | TRBV11-2 | CASSQHSGTGFGEQYF | TGTGCCAGCAGCCAACATTCCGGGACAGGGTTTGGCGAGCAGTACTTC
- | TRBJ2-7 | - | TRBV7-9 | CASSSPKGTQRPYEQYF | TGTGCCAGCAGCTCCCCGAAAGGGACTCAAAGACCCTACGAGCAGTACTTC
once | TRBJ2-3 | - | TRBV6-1 | CASSVRDGTDTQYF | TGTGCCAGCAGTGTCAGGGATGGCACAGATACGCAGTATTTT
- | TRBJ2-3 | TRBD1 | TRBV7-2 | CASSLVGTGSTDTQYF | TGTGCCAGCAGCTTAGTTGGGACAGGTAGCACAGATACGCAGTATTTT
- | TRBJ1-2 | - | TRBV7-2 | CASSVGAYGYTF | TGTGCCAGCAGCGTAGGCGCGTATGGCTACACCTTC
- | TRBJ2-2 | - | TRBV7-6 | CASSFLRGDTGELFF | TGTGCCAGCAGCTTTTTGAGGGGGGACACCGGGGAGCTGTTTTTT
- | TRBJ2-7 | - | TRBV27 | CASSLLFGARGMYEQYF | TGTGCCAGCAGTTTACTCTTCGGGGCTCGCGGTATGTACGAGCAGTACTTC
- | TRBJ1-1 | TRBD1 | TRBV28 | CASKLRGLGTEAFF | TGTGCCAGCAAACTCAGGGGGCTGGGCACTGAAGCTTTCTTT
- | TRBJ2-5 | - | TRBV4-1 | CASSPGQRETQYF | TGCGCCAGCAGCCCTGGACAGCGCGAGACCCAGTACTTC
- | TRBJ2-7 | - | TRBV20-1 | CSGQVDNEQYF | TGCAGTGGGCAGGTGGATAACGAGCAGTACTTC
- | TRBJ1-6 | TRBD1 | TRBV10-3 | CAVGQAFDNSPLHF | TGTGCCGTAGGACAGGCTTTCGATAATTCACCCCTCCACTTT
- | TRBJ1-2 | TRBD1 | TRBV5-4 | CASSLAGGTGGYGYTF | TGTGCCAGCAGCTTGGCTGGAGGGACAGGGGGATATGGCTACACCTTC
- | TRBJ2-5 | - | TRBV9 | CASSVDHGETQYF | TGTGCCAGCAGCGTAGATCATGGGGAGACCCAGTACTTC
- | TRBJ2-3 | TRBD1 | TRBV5-1 | CASSLGGQGVLDTQYF | TGCGCCAGCAGCTTGGGGGGACAGGGCGTCTTAGATACGCAGTATTTT
- | TRBJ1-3 | - | TRBV6-5 | CASSYSRQAGNTIYF | TGTGCCAGCAGTTACTCGAGACAGGCGGGAAACACCATATATTTT